Below, 22 T cell receptor beta chains from the same sample are listed, as sequenced in a study of T cell responses to AZD1222 COVID-19 vaccine. TCRdb's copy holds only in-frame clones and misses some; the assay was immunoSEQ multiplex PCR. The sample contains 96,000 or so clones, 85% to 90% of which appear only once. Sequences were derived from peripheral blood, sampled on day 0 of AZD1222 vaccination. These receptors were taken from an adult in good health.

This chain joins TRBV29-1 and TRBJ2-7, with TRBD2 identical over 7 bases. The CDR3 extends over 13 amino acids. CDR1 and CDR2 from the germline V gene are SQVTM and ANQGSEA. V shed 1 base and J 5 bases; nucleotides not matched to a gene: 5. The CDR3 loop reads CSVEGGGNNEQYF. CDR3 DNA sequence: TGCAGCGTTGAAGGGGGGGGAAACAACGAGCAGTACTTC.

The V call is TRBV18, the J call TRBJ1-1; TRBD1 aligns across 7 bases. This CDR3 has 16 residues. The germline CDR1 and CDR2 sequences are KGHSH and LQKENI. V lost 3 bases to trimming and J lost 2 bases; unmatched junction nucleotides: 9. CDR3: CASSPFSGTANTEAFF. The CDR3 DNA reads TGTGCCAGCTCACCCTTCTCCGGGACAGCCAACACTGAAGCTTTCTTT.

The genes are TRBV5-1 and TRBJ1-1; 7 bases are shared with TRBD1. J lost 6 bases, V lost 4 bases, and 12 bases had no gene match. This CDR3 is built from 15 residues. CDR1 and CDR2 from the germline V gene are SGHRS and YFSETQ. The CDR3: CASSDSTGKFAEAFF. CDR3 nucleotide sequence: TGCGCCAGCAGCGATTCGACAGGGAAGTTCGCTGAAGCTTTCTTT.

The J gene is TRBJ2-7, the V gene TRBV18, with 9 positions matching TRBD2. The J segment lost 7 bases and the V segment lost 3 bases, leaving 7 bases of the junction unmatched. From germline, CDR1 is KGHSH and CDR2 LQKENI. This CDR3 is built from 14 residues. The CDR3 region has the DNA TGTGCCAGCTCACCCGCGTTAGCGGGAGATGAGCAGTACTTC. Protein sequence: CASSPALAGDEQYF.

V gene TRBV6-6 combines with J gene TRBJ2-3; the match to TRBD2 covers 13 bases. The germline V gene has CDR1 MNHNY and CDR2 SVGAGI (reference sequence). Germline trimming cut 8 bases from V and 1 base from J; bases unmatched to any gene: 3. The CDR3 is made up of 15 amino acids. CDR3 sequence: CASGTSGTRTDTQYF. DNA for the CDR3: TGTGCCAGCGGGACTAGCGGGACTCGCACAGATACGCAGTATTTT.

This clone was seen a handful of times. The chain couples TRBV7-9 to TRBJ1-1; 9 bases are shared with TRBD1. CDR3 length equals 15 residues. After removal of 5 bases from V and 6 bases from J, the junction contained 10 bases not matched to a gene. Germline V gene lookup returns CDR1 SEHNR and CDR2 FQNEAQ (reference sequence). CDR3 residues: CASSPSGTGFAEAFF. Here the CDR3 DNA reads TGTGCCAGCAGCCCCTCCGGGACAGGGTTCGCTGAAGCTTTCTTT. Looking up the rest from reference TRBV7-9 and TRBJ1-1 gives the full variable domain: DTGVSQNPRHKITKRGQNVTFRCDPISEHNRLYWYRQTLGQGPEFLTYFQNEAQLEKSRLLSDRFSAERPKGSFSTLEIQRTEQGDSAMYLCASSPSGTGFAEAFFGQGTRLTVV.

The chain combines TRBV7-2 with TRBJ1-5; TRBD1 might be the D (5 bases). V gave up 5 bases and J gave up 6 bases, with 17 bases separating them. CDR1 and CDR2 (germline): SGHTA, FQGNSA. The CDR3 is made up of 15 amino acids. The CDR3: CASSPPGAPSQPQHF. The CDR3 coding sequence is TGTGCCAGCAGCCCCCCTGGGGCGCCGAGTCAGCCCCAGCATTTT.

V is TRBV6-2 or TRBV6-3 and J is TRBJ2-1; 13 bases fit TRBD2. After removal of 4 bases from V and 9 bases from J, the junction contained 15 bases not matched to a gene. The CDR3 is 18 residues long. Germline V gene lookup returns CDR1 MNHEY and CDR2 SVGEGT. The CDR3 loop is CASSSLPLGLAGEREQFF. Written as DNA, the CDR3 is TGTGCCAGCAGTTCCTTGCCGCTAGGACTAGCGGGAGAACGTGAGCAGTTCTTC.

The V gene is TRBV2, the J gene TRBJ2-7; 10 bases fit TRBD2. The CDR3 sequence is 16 residues long. The germline gives CDR1 SNHLY, CDR2 FYNNEI. Trimming took 7 bases from V and 5 from J; bases not matched to a gene: 14. In DNA, the CDR3 is TGTGCCAGCACCCGAGCGGGGGGGACAATCAAGCACGAGCAGTACTTC. This encodes CASTRAGGTIKHEQYF.

The count of this clone is one. V gene TRBV5-4 combines with J gene TRBJ1-5, with D perhaps matching TRBD1 (6 bases). Germline values: CDR1 SGHNT, CDR2 YYREEE (reference sequence). The germline V and J ends were trimmed by 4 bases and 4 bases, with 9 bases remaining between them. CDR3 length equals 13 residues. CDR3 region: CASSVDSNQPQHF. The CDR3 coding sequence is TGTGCCAGCAGCGTGGACAGTAATCAGCCCCAGCATTTT.

This clone was seen a few times. The chain carries TRBV18 and TRBJ1-3, with unresolved D. The length of the CDR3 is 14 residues. Trimming cost V 2 bases and J 2 bases, with 7 bases left between them. Germline V gene data show CDR1 as KGHSH and CDR2 as LQKENI. CDR3 residues: CASSPGDTGNTIYF. Here the CDR3 DNA reads TGTGCCAGCTCACCAGGGGATACTGGAAACACCATATATTTT.

The chain is built from TRBV6-2 or TRBV6-3 and TRBJ2-3, with D unclear. CDR3 length: 11 residues. V gave up 5 bases and J gave up 6 bases, with 6 bases separating them. Germline CDR1 MNHEY, CDR2 SVGEGT. CDR3 DNA sequence: TGTGCCAGCAGTCAGAGTGATACGCAGTATTTT. The encoded protein is CASSQSDTQYF.

V usage is TRBV6-5 and J usage is TRBJ1-6; D is perhaps TRBD1 (5 bases). V lost 7 bases and J lost 9, with 16 bases in between. Germline loops: CDR1 MNHEY, CDR2 SVGAGI. CDR3 length equals 14 residues. The CDR3 protein is CASTGGEMSSPLHF. Written as DNA, the CDR3 is TGTGCCAGCACCGGAGGGGAAATGAGTTCACCCCTCCACTTT.

V gene TRBV7-2 combines with J gene TRBJ2-7; tentative D call: TRBD2 (5 bases). Germline V gives CDR1 SGHTA, CDR2 FQGNSA. With 2 bases removed from V and 4 bases from J, the gap between germline ends came to 12 bases. The CDR3 totals 14 residues. The chain's CDR3 is CASSLTSRGYEQYF. The CDR3 DNA reads TGTGCCAGCAGCTTAACCTCCCGAGGGTACGAGCAGTACTTC.

This sequence joins TRBV19 and TRBJ2-7; no firm D call. Per the germline V gene, CDR1 is LNHDA and CDR2 is SQIVND (reference sequence). CDR3 length: 15 amino acids. The ends were cut back, 3 bases at V and 0 bases at J, with 12 bases in the middle. The CDR3 here is CASSIPRGISYEQYF. The CDR3 DNA follows: TGTGCCAGTAGTATTCCCCGAGGAATCTCCTACGAGCAGTACTTC.

The chain combines TRBV9 with TRBJ2-5; D unresolved. Looked up from germline, CDR1 is SGDLS and CDR2 is YYNGEE. This CDR3 has 13 amino acids. Trimming cost V 3 bases and J 3 bases, with 9 bases left between them. DNA for the CDR3: TGTGCCAGCAGCGACGGGTGGGAAGAGACCCAGTACTTC. It encodes CASSDGWEETQYF.

The sample holds one count of this clone. The rearrangement links TRBV19 to TRBJ2-3; a possible D gene is TRBD2 (5 bases). V was pared by 5 bases and J by 1 base, with 16 bases between. This CDR3 has 16 residues. CDR1 is LNHDA, CDR2 SQIVND, per germline (reference sequence). CDR3 DNA: TGTGCCAGTAGTTCCCCCCAGAGGGCGGGCACAGATACGCAGTATTTT. This encodes CASSSPQRAGTDTQYF. Full variable domain (missing parts from reference TRBV19 and TRBJ2-3): DGGITQSPKYLFRKEGQNVTLSCEQNLNHDAMYWYRQDPGQGLRLIYYSQIVNDFQKGDIAEGYSVSREKKESFPLTVTSAQKNPTAFYLCASSSPQRAGTDTQYFGPGTRLTVL.

V and J are TRBV5-4 and TRBJ2-5; possibly TRBD1 or TRBD2 for D (6 bases each). CDR3 size: 13 residues. Germline V gene sequence: CDR1 SGHNT, CDR2 YYREEE (reference sequence). V lost 0 bases and J 5 bases, leaving 8 bases between the germline ends. The CDR3 DNA reads as TGTGCCAGCAGCTTGGCCGGGGGCGAGACCCAGTACTTC. Translating gives CASSLAGGETQYF.

V and J are TRBV7-2 and TRBJ2-3, with TRBD2 matching 14 bases. The CDR3 is 16 amino acids. Losses at the gene ends were 5 bases for V and 4 bases for J; bases not matched to a gene: 5. CDR1 SGHTA and CDR2 FQGNSA come from the germline V gene. The CDR3 DNA reads TGTGCCAGCAGCCAGGGACTAGCGGGAGCGGCAGATACGCAGTATTTT. It yields the protein CASSQGLAGAADTQYF.

The chain uses TRBV9 and TRBJ2-3, with D unresolved. From germline, CDR1 is SGDLS and CDR2 YYNGEE. V dropped 0 bases and J dropped 4 bases, with 9 bases sitting between them. This CDR3 has 14 residues. Here the CDR3 DNA reads TGTGCCAGCAGCGTAGGGCCGCCCCCAGATACGCAGTATTTT. Translated: CASSVGPPPDTQYF.

J is TRBJ2-1 and V is TRBV27, with D hard to call. The CDR3 is 13 residues long. CDR1 and CDR2 from the germline V gene are MNHEY and SMNVEV (reference sequence). The germline V and J ends were trimmed by 3 bases and 6 bases, with 9 bases remaining between them. The CDR3 region is CASSFSSSNEQFF. CDR3 nucleotides: TGTGCCAGCAGTTTTAGTAGCTCCAATGAGCAGTTCTTC.

This clone was seen once. The chain uses TRBV27 and TRBJ2-5; the D gene is possibly TRBD1 (6 bases). With 5 bases removed from V and 7 bases from J, the gap between germline ends came to 20 bases. The CDR3 is made up of 15 amino acids. From germline, CDR1 is MNHEY and CDR2 SMNVEV (reference sequence). The CDR3 sequence: CASSKEVRGTMTQYF. The CDR3 nucleotides are TGTGCCAGCAGTAAAGAGGTCAGGGGTACCATGACCCAGTACTTC.